Presented here are 23 T cell receptor beta chains from one specimen sequenced in a study of T cell responses to AZD1222 COVID-19 vaccine. TCRdb's table, derived via immunoSEQ multiplex PCR, lists solely in-frame clones and lacks some. The repertoire holds roughly 150,000 clones, with approximately 93% as singletons. The specimen comprised peripheral blood, sampled 28 days after the second AZD1222 dose. The receptor set was obtained from an adult who received the AZD1222 COVID-19 vaccine.

The chain is built from TRBV11-2 and TRBJ1-2, with TRBD1 matching 9 bases. The CDR3 runs to 15 residues. V lost 3 bases to trimming and J lost 3 bases; unmatched junction nucleotides: 5. Germline lookup yields CDR1 SGHAT and CDR2 FQNNGV. The CDR3 is CASSLGTGPYYGYTF. CDR3 DNA: TGTGCCAGCAGCTTGGGGACAGGGCCGTACTATGGCTACACCTTC.

This chain connects TRBV27 to TRBJ2-1; 10 nucleotides align to TRBD2. With 6 bases clipped from V and 5 bases from J, the junction kept 4 bases outside the gene matches. Per germline, CDR1 MNHEY and CDR2 SMNVEV (reference sequence). The CDR3 is 14 amino acids. The CDR3 spells CASRVAGGNNEQFF. The DNA of the CDR3 is TGTGCCAGCAGAGTAGCGGGAGGAAACAATGAGCAGTTCTTC.

The gene calls are TRBV28 and TRBJ2-5, with 9 bases identical to TRBD1. Germline lookup yields CDR1 MDHEN and CDR2 SYDVKM. J was trimmed by 5 bases and V by 5 bases; bases with no gene match: 9. The CDR3 consists of 15 residues. For the CDR3, the DNA is TGTGCCAGCAGTCCAGGACAGGGGTTGGGGGAGACCCAGTACTTC. Translated, it gives CASSPGQGLGETQYF.

V is TRBV4-2 and J is TRBJ2-7, with 8 bases matching TRBD1. J lost 3 bases, V lost 2 bases, and 9 bases had no gene match. The CDR3 extends over 16 amino acids. CDR1 is LGHNA and CDR2 is YNFKEQ in the germline V gene. The CDR3 region is CASSQLFRGRGYEQYF. CDR3 in DNA: TGTGCCAGCAGCCAACTTTTCAGGGGGCGAGGCTACGAGCAGTACTTC.

The CDR3 DNA follows: TGTGCCAGCAGAGGGACAGGGGGCCGCGGGCAGCCCCAGCATTTT. Translated, it gives CASRGTGGRGQPQHF. The chain has TRBV6-5 and TRBJ1-5; 12 bases fit TRBD1. The CDR3 loop spans 15 amino acids. The germline CDR1 and CDR2 sequences are MNHEY and SVGAGI. J gave up 7 bases and V 6 bases, and 7 bases lay outside the gene matches.

CDR3 amino acids: CASSYATGGRYEQYF. CDR3 DNA sequence: TGTGCCAGCAGTTACGCGACAGGGGGACGCTACGAGCAGTACTTC. The chain joins TRBV6-5 to TRBJ2-7; the match to TRBD1 covers 9 bases. CDR3 size: 15 residues. J was trimmed by 3 bases and V by 2 bases; bases with no gene match: 5. Germline V gene lookup returns CDR1 MNHEY and CDR2 SVGAGI.

The rearrangement joins TRBV6-1 to TRBJ1-5; TRBD1 might be the D (5 bases). V shed 2 bases and J shed 7 bases, with 21 bases lying between them. The germline gives CDR1 MNHNS, CDR2 SASEGT. The CDR3 contains 17 residues. The CDR3: CASSEPGRQSLGQPQHF. CDR3 nucleotide sequence: TGTGCCAGCAGTGAACCTGGGAGACAGTCGCTCGGCCAGCCCCAGCATTTT.

The chain recombines TRBV7-2 with TRBJ1-3; 9 bases agree with TRBD1. The germline V gene encodes CDR1 SGHTA and CDR2 FQGNSA. The junction had 5 bases not matched to a gene; V was cut back by 5 bases and J by 0 bases. The CDR3 is made up of 16 amino acids. CDR3 DNA: TGTGCCAGCAGCCTACAGGGGGCGACCTCTGGAAACACCATATATTTT. Amino acids: CASSLQGATSGNTIYF.

This clone was counted between two and nine times. V gene TRBV2 combines with J gene TRBJ1-5, with TRBD1 matching 10 bases. The CDR3 is 14 residues long. Germline trimming cut 6 bases from V and 6 bases from J; bases unmatched to any gene: 5. Germline V gene lookup returns CDR1 SNHLY and CDR2 FYNNEI. The CDR3 DNA is TGTGCCAGCAGCAAAGACAGGGGGCTTCAGCCCCAGCATTTT. Its translation is CASSKDRGLQPQHF. Using reference TRBV2 and TRBJ1-5 for the parts outside the CDR3, the full variable domain is EPEVTQTPSHQVTQMGQEVILRCVPISNHLYFYWYRQILGQKVEFLVSFYNNEISEKSEIFDDQFSVERPDGSNFTLKIRSTKLEDSAMYFCASSKDRGLQPQHFGDGTRLSIL.

A word on this clone: The sample holds other DNA sequences that translate to the same CDR3. The J gene is TRBJ2-5, the V gene TRBV27; D gene unclear. The CDR3 contains 12 residues. Germline CDR1 reads MNHEY; CDR2 reads SMNVEV (reference sequence). Trimming removed 3 bases at V and 4 bases at J, with 6 bases between. In DNA form, the CDR3 reads TGTGCCAGCAGTTTCAGTGGAGAGACCCAGTACTTC. As protein: CASSFSGETQYF.

CDR3 sequence: CASSFNGVQEAFF. CDR3 sequence (DNA): TGCGCCAGCAGCTTCAACGGGGTACAAGAAGCTTTCTTT. This chain uses TRBV5-1 with TRBJ1-1, with D hard to call. V lost 2 bases, J lost 8 bases, and 13 bases lay in between. This CDR3 has 13 residues. Germline values: CDR1 SGHRS, CDR2 YFSETQ.

This clone appeared a single time. The rearrangement joins TRBV18 to TRBJ1-2, with D possibly matching TRBD1 (6 bases). Germline CDR1 is KGHSH and CDR2 is LQKENI. This CDR3 is 13 amino acids long. V shed 3 bases and J shed 6 bases, with 11 bases lying between them. The CDR3 is CASSPSGQNGYTF. DNA of the CDR3: TGTGCCAGCTCACCGTCGGGACAAAATGGCTACACCTTC.

The rearrangement joins TRBV10-3 to TRBJ2-7, with D perhaps matching TRBD1 or TRBD2 (5 bases each). The CDR3 spans 13 residues. CDR1 ENHRY and CDR2 SYGVKD come from the germline V gene. Trimming stripped 6 bases from V and 4 bases from J, with 13 bases between. Written as DNA, the CDR3 is TGTGCCATCAGGGACGGGACCATGTACGAGCAGTACTTC. Translating it yields CAIRDGTMYEQYF.

The rearrangement uses TRBV10-3 and TRBJ1-5; the D is unclear. V dropped 2 bases and J dropped 0 bases, with 8 bases sitting between them. Looked up from germline, CDR1 is ENHRY and CDR2 is SYGVKD. The CDR3 is 15 residues long. The CDR3 loop is CAISEGLSSNQPQHF. In nucleotides, the CDR3 is TGTGCCATCAGTGAGGGGCTTAGTAGCAATCAGCCCCAGCATTTT.

The V gene is TRBV20-1, the J gene TRBJ2-2; TRBD2 aligns across 9 bases. J gave up 2 bases and V 3 bases, and 13 bases lay outside the gene matches. The V gene's germline CDR1 is DFQATT and CDR2 SNEGSKA (reference sequence). The CDR3 covers 18 residues. CDR3 in amino acids: CSASYIWSTSGNTGELFF. The CDR3 nucleotides read TGCAGTGCTAGTTATATTTGGTCGACTAGCGGAAACACCGGGGAGCTGTTTTTT.

V is TRBV12-3 or TRBV12-4 and J is TRBJ1-2; 8 bases align to TRBD1. This CDR3 spans 13 amino acids. The V gene end was trimmed by 3 bases and the J gene end by 8 bases; junction bases not matched to a gene: 5. The CDR3 DNA is TGTGCCAGCAGTTTGGACAGGGTAGGCGGCTACACCTTC. It codes for CASSLDRVGGYTF.

The rearrangement uses TRBV12-3 or TRBV12-4 and TRBJ1-2; TRBD1 is a possible D gene (5 bases). V lost 5 bases and J 8 bases, leaving 15 bases between the germline ends. This CDR3 spans 13 amino acids. The CDR3 sequence: CASSPGPAWGYTF. CDR3 DNA: TGTGCCAGCAGTCCGGGGCCTGCGTGGGGCTACACCTTC.

The chain is built from TRBV7-9 and TRBJ2-2; D is unclear. This CDR3 comprises 13 residues. Germline V lookup: CDR1 SEHNR, CDR2 FQNEAQ (reference sequence). V was pared by 5 bases and J by 0 bases, with 4 bases between. The CDR3 DNA reads as TGTGCCAGCAGCCGGACGAACACCGGGGAGCTGTTTTTT. Its translation is CASSRTNTGELFF.

The chain couples TRBV6-1 to TRBJ2-5; D unclear. Trimming took off 2 bases at V and 9 bases at J, with 7 bases between the two ends. CDR1 is MNHNS and CDR2 is SASEGT in the germline V gene. The CDR3 spans 11 residues. This CDR3 reads CASSEIGPQYF. In DNA form, the CDR3 reads TGTGCCAGCAGTGAAATAGGGCCCCAGTACTTC.

The CDR3 is CASSIWQNTEAFF. CDR3 nucleotide sequence: TGTGCCAGTAGTATTTGGCAGAACACTGAAGCTTTCTTT. The chain joins TRBV19 to TRBJ1-1; D is uncertain. V lost 3 bases, J lost 1 base, and 6 bases lay in between. CDR1 LNHDA and CDR2 SQIVND come from the germline V gene (reference sequence). CDR3 length: 13 amino acids.

The chain combines TRBV10-2 with TRBJ2-6; D possibly corresponds to TRBD1 (6 bases). Germline CDR1 and CDR2: WSHSY and SAAADI. The ends were cut back, 3 bases at V and 0 bases at J, with 6 bases in the middle. The CDR3 runs 15 residues. CDR3 bases: TGCGCCAGCAGTGACAGGGGCTCTGGGGCCAACGTCCTGACTTTC. This encodes CASSDRGSGANVLTF.

The CDR3 bases are TGTGCCAGCAGTTCTATCGGGACAGTCCTTCGGTATGAAAAACTGTTTTTT. Its translation is CASSSIGTVLRYEKLFF. V gene TRBV28 combines with J gene TRBJ1-4; 7 bases are shared with TRBD1. The V segment lost 4 bases and the J segment 6 bases; nucleotides outside the gene matches: 14. Germline V CDR1 and CDR2: MDHEN, SYDVKM. This CDR3 contains 17 residues.

V usage is TRBV3-1 (or the pseudogene TRBV3-2) and J usage is TRBJ2-1; 11 nucleotides align to TRBD1. This CDR3 spans 20 amino acids. CDR1 and CDR2 from the germline V gene are LGHDT and YNNKEL (reference sequence). The V gene end was trimmed by 2 bases and the J gene end by 3 bases; junction bases not matched to a gene: 15. CDR3 coding DNA: TGTGCCAGCAGCCAATTTTCGGGGACAGGGGGTTCCGAAATCTACAATGAGCAGTTCTTC. Translated: CASSQFSGTGGSEIYNEQFF.